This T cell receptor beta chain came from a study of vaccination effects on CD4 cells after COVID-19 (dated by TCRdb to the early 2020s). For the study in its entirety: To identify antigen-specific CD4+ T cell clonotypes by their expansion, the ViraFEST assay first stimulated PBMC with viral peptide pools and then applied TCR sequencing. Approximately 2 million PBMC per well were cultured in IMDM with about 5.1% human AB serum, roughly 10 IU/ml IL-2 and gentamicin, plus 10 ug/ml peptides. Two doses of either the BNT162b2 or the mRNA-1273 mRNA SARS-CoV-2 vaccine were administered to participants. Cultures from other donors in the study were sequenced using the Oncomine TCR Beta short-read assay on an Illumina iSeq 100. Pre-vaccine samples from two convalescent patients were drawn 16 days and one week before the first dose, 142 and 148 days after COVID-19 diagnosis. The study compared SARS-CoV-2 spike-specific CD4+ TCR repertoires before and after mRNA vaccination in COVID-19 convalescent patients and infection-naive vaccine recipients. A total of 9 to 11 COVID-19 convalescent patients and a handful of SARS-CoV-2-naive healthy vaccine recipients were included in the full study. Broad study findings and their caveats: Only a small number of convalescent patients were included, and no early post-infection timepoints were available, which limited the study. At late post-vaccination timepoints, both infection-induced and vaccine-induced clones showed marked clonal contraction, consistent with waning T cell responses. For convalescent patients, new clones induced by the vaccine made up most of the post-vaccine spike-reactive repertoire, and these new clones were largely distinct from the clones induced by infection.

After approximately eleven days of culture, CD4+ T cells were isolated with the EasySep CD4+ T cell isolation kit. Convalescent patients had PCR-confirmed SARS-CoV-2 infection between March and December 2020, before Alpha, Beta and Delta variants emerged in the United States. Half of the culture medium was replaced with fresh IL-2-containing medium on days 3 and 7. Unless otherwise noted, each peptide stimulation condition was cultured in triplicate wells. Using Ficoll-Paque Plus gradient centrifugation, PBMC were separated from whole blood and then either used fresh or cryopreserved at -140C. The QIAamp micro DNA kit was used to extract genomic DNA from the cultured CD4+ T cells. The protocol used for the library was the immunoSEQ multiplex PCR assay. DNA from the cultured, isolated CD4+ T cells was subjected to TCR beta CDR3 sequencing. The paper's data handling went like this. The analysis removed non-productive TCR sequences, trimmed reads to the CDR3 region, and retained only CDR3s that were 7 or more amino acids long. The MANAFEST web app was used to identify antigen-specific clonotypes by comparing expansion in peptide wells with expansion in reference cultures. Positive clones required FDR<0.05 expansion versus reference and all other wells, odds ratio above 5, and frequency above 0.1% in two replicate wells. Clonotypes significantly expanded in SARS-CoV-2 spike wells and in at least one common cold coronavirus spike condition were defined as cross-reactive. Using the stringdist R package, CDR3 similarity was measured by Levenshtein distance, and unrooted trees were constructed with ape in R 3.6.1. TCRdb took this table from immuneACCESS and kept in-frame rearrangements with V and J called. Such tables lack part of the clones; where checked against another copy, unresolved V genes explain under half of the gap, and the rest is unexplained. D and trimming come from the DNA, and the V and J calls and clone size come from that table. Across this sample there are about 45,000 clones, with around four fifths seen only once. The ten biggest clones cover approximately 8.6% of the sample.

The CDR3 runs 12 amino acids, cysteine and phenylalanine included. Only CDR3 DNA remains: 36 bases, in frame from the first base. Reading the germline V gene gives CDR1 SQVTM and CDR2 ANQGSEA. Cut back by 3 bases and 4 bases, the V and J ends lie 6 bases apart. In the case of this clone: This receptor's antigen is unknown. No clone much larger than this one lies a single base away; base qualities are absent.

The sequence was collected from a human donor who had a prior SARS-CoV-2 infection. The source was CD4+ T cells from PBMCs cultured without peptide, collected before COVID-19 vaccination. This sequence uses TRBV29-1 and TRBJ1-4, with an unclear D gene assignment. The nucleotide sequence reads TGCAGCGTTGAGCAGAATAATGAAAAACTGTTTTTT. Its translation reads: CSVEQNNEKLFF. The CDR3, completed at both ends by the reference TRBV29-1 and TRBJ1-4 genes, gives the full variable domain SAVISQKPSRDICQRGTSLTIQCQVDSQVTMMFWYRQQPGQSLTLIATANQGSEATYESGFVIDKFPISRPNLTFSTLTVSNMSPEDSSIYLCSVEQNNEKLFFGSGTQLSVL.